This is a list of T cell receptor beta chains from one sample in a study of OX40 agonist ivuxolimab in advanced cancers. Clones were read by immunoSEQ multiplex PCR, and TCRdb kept only the in-frame ones, dropping some. The top ten hold approximately 16% of the sample, which has about 24,000 clones, more than 70% seen once. Specimen: CD4+ or CD8+ T cells sorted from blood, collected in a trial of the OX40 agonist ivuxolimab. The receptors come from an adult with an advanced solid tumor such as melanoma, head and neck, liver or kidney cancer. Each CDR3 is given with its conserved first and last residue.

V gene	J gene	CDR3 length	CDR3 protein
TRBV29-1	TRBJ2-3	16	CSVERGTTVSTDTQYF
TRBV7-2	TRBJ2-7	15	CASSFTGESSYEQYF
TRBV7-9	TRBJ1-2	14	CASSLGPADYGYTF
TRBV5-4	TRBJ2-3	16	CASSSGRASSTDTQYF
TRBV5-1	TRBJ2-1	14	CASSSLRGEDEQFF
TRBV19	TRBJ2-5	14	CASSITTSQETQYF
TRBV2	TRBJ2-5	15	CASSFNREKGGAQYF
TRBV11-3	TRBJ2-1	14	CASSLELGYNEQFF
TRBV6-1	TRBJ1-1	14	CASSMDRGSTEAFF
TRBV10-3	TRBJ1-1	14	CAISVGTANTEAFF
TRBV15	TRBJ1-5	17	CATSRVLLPDGNQPQHF
TRBV7-6	TRBJ2-1	13	CASSLDQGGGQFF
TRBV27	TRBJ2-1	13	CASRPSGSNEQFF
TRBV29-1	TRBJ1-2	12	CSVGDRGRGYTF
TRBV9	TRBJ1-1	14	CASSVATANTEAFF
TRBV19	TRBJ1-4	19	CASSIVPARLRLTNEKLFF
TRBV7-8	TRBJ2-3	14	CASNLAGGTNTQYF
TRBV4-3	TRBJ2-1	16	CASSQDGVYAGNEQFF
TRBV7-2	TRBJ2-5	13	CASSRATKETQYF
TRBV2	TRBJ2-7	13	CASSDRGLYEQYF
TRBV9	TRBJ2-1	14	CASSATGGYNEQFF
TRBV2	TRBJ2-3	13	CAIKLRAEDTQYF
TRBV6-5	TRBJ2-3	11	CASRSADTQYF
TRBV6-1	TRBJ1-5	15	CASTMGTTFNQPQHF
TRBV18	TRBJ1-1	13	CASSPVMNTEAFF
TRBV11-2	TRBJ2-4	15	CASSFWGLAKNIQYF
TRBV11-2	TRBJ1-4	16	CASSLDGTGHNEKLFF
TRBV9	TRBJ2-5	16	CASSVGTSGGTETQYF
TRBV30	TRBJ1-5	13	CAWEQGGNQPQHF
TRBV5-5	TRBJ2-3	15	CASSFRVVGTDTQYF
TRBV5-1	TRBJ1-1	14	CASSPDTLNTEAFF
TRBV30	TRBJ1-6	13	CAWKGGFNSPLHF
TRBV10-3	TRBJ1-3	15	CAISESLGSGNTIYF
TRBV10-3	TRBJ2-1	16	CAISTADPLVGNEQFF
TRBV18	TRBJ2-1	13	CASSPRGIGEQFF
TRBV30	TRBJ2-1	11	CAWSPSNEQFF
TRBV9	TRBJ2-5	16	CASSVAAQPGQETQYF
TRBV19	TRBJ2-6	15	CASSIAPPGANVLTF
TRBV29-1	TRBJ2-1	12	CSVDTGGDEQFF
TRBV5-1	TRBJ2-1	13	CASSKGQGDEQFF
TRBV11-2	TRBJ2-5	13	CASTTGGPETQYF
TRBV19	TRBJ2-5	16	CASSIGPQGRGETQYF
TRBV5-5	TRBJ2-5	15	CAANMGTGGLETQYF
TRBV14	TRBJ1-6	15	CASSLARGGNSPLHF
TRBV9	TRBJ2-5	15	CASSQRQGAHETQYF
TRBV10-3	TRBJ2-1	14	CAISDGTPSNEQFF
TRBV6-6	TRBJ1-1	13	CASTETGNTEAFF